Below are 20 T cell receptor beta chains sequenced from a single sample in a study of blood T cells in healthy people across ages. A J-beta primer mix and a sample-barcoded 5' primer were used in a second PCR of roughly 7 to 12 cycles. TCRdb processed the 5' RACE reads anew with MiXCR; each CDR3 protein has one entry. The sample contains 600,000 to 850,000 distinct CDR3 sequences, just under 25% of which appear only once. The same specimen was also included in a second study, on T cells of mothers and their children.

Sequenced material: blood. Source of these receptors: a boy aged 10-17 years in good health.

This clonotype was seen a handful of times. The J gene is TRBJ2-7, the V gene TRBV29-1; perhaps TRBD2 as D (5 bases). Germline V gene data show CDR1 as SQVTM and CDR2 as ANQGSEA. The CDR3 sequence is 12 residues long. Trimming shortened V by 7 bases and J by 2 bases, and 12 bases separated the two germline ends. CDR3 bases: TGCAGCGCAAAAGACTACGCCTACGAGCAGTACTTC. Amino acids: CSAKDYAYEQYF.

This clonotype was recorded many times. The rearrangement joins TRBV6-5 to TRBJ2-5, with D perhaps TRBD1 or TRBD2 (6 bases each). This CDR3 has 19 residues. Germline V lookup: CDR1 MNHEY, CDR2 SVGAGI. The V end lost 3 bases, the J end lost 1 base, and 24 bases lay between the germline ends. CDR3 bases: TGTGCCAGCAGTTATTGGGAACAGGGCGGGAAGGGATCCCAAGAGACCCAGTACTTC. Protein sequence: CASSYWEQGGKGSQETQYF.

The chain couples TRBV9 to TRBJ2-2, with TRBD2 matching 8 bases. Germline-derived CDR1 and CDR2 are SGDLS and YYNGEE. The V segment lost 0 bases and the J segment 6 bases; nucleotides outside the gene matches: 7. The CDR3 length is 16 residues. The DNA for the CDR3 is TGTGCCAGCAGCGTAGAGGGGACTAGATCCCCCGGGGAGCTGTTTTTT. Translating it yields CASSVEGTRSPGELFF.

A few counts support this clonotype. The chain uses TRBV7-9 and TRBJ1-1; the match to TRBD1 covers 7 bases. V was pared by 8 bases and J by 10 bases, with 10 bases of the junction left unmatched. The CDR3 spans 12 residues. Germline-derived CDR1 and CDR2 are SEHNR and FQNEAQ (reference sequence). Here the CDR3 DNA reads TGTGCCAGCGAGACAGGGATGGGTGGAGCTTTCTTT. This codes for CASETGMGGAFF.

The chain joins TRBV5-1 to TRBJ2-1, with 7 bases fitting TRBD1. Germline loops: CDR1 SGHRS, CDR2 YFSETQ. V dropped 2 bases and J dropped 2; count of bases not matched to a gene: 7. The CDR3 spans 16 residues. CDR3 bases: TGCGCCAGCAGCTTCCCAACAGGGGCCCCCTACAATGAGCAGTTCTTC. This translates into CASSFPTGAPYNEQFF.

The chain links TRBV6-4 to TRBJ2-6, with D possibly TRBD1 on 5 matching bases. With 5 bases removed from V and 0 bases from J, the gap between germline ends came to 20 bases. The CDR3 is 19 residues long. CDR1 MRHNA and CDR2 SNTAGT come from the germline V gene. The CDR3, as DNA: TGTGCCAGCAGTCCCTTCCAAGGACAAGGGTACTCTGGGGCCAACGTCCTGACTTTC. Translated: CASSPFQGQGYSGANVLTF.

The V and J genes are TRBV20-1 and TRBJ2-1; 16 nucleotides line up with TRBD2. The V segment lost 6 bases and the J segment 0 bases; nucleotides outside the gene matches: 8. In germline, CDR1 is DFQATT, CDR2 SNEGSKA (reference sequence). The CDR3 is 18 residues long. This CDR3 is CSAAGTSGRGSSYNEQFF. The CDR3 bases are TGCAGTGCAGCCGGGACTAGCGGGAGGGGTAGCTCCTACAATGAGCAGTTCTTC.

This rearrangement joins TRBV6-5 to TRBJ1-3; D is ambiguous. The germline gives CDR1 MNHEY, CDR2 SVGAGI. This CDR3 is 13 amino acids long. With 7 bases removed from V and 0 bases from J, the gap between germline ends came to 7 bases. DNA of the CDR3: TGTGCCAGCATTAAGGCCTCTGGAAACACCATATATTTT. This codes for CASIKASGNTIYF.

This chain joins TRBV29-1 and TRBJ2-1; 9 bases fit TRBD2. Germline CDR1 SQVTM, CDR2 ANQGSEA. The CDR3 totals 14 residues. V lost 3 bases, J lost 10 bases, and 10 bases stayed unmatched. CDR3 region: CSVDSGTSISEQFF. As DNA, the CDR3 is TGCAGCGTTGATTCCGGGACTAGCATCTCGGAGCAGTTCTTC.

The table lists this clonotype with many counts. The chain employs TRBV5-5 and TRBJ2-7, with D possibly being TRBD1 (6 bases). Germline CDR1 is SGHKS and CDR2 is YYEKEE (reference sequence). The germline V and J ends were trimmed by 4 bases and 4 bases, with 9 bases remaining between them. There are 12 residues in the CDR3. The CDR3 protein is CASSRGGYEQYF. CDR3 nucleotide sequence: TGTGCCAGCAGCCGAGGGGGATACGAGCAGTACTTC.

The V gene is TRBV29-1, the J gene TRBJ2-5; D is unclear. The CDR3 covers 11 residues. Looked up from germline, CDR1 is SQVTM and CDR2 is ANQGSEA. The V gene lost 3 bases and the J gene lost 7 bases, with 9 bases spanning the gap. This chain's CDR3 is CSVDLLGTQYF. CDR3 bases: TGCAGCGTTGATCTTTTAGGGACCCAGTACTTC.

This clonotype was counted a few times. This rearrangement joins TRBV4-2 to TRBJ1-1; 8 nucleotides agree with TRBD1. V dropped 1 base and J dropped 3; count of bases not matched to a gene: 4. Germline CDR1 reads LGHNA; CDR2 reads YNFKEQ. The CDR3 is 15 amino acids. The CDR3 DNA is TGTGCCAGCAGCCAAGGGGACAGGCGGGACACTGAAGCTTTCTTT. It codes for CASSQGDRRDTEAFF.

This clonotype was detected only a few times. This chain joins TRBV7-9 and TRBJ2-7; D is unclear. V lost 2 bases and J lost 5, with 13 bases in between. The germline gives CDR1 SEHNR, CDR2 FQNEAQ (reference sequence). This CDR3 region has 14 residues. The CDR3 sequence: CASSLSLSSDEQYF. Here the CDR3 DNA reads TGTGCCAGCAGCTTAAGCCTTTCCAGTGACGAGCAGTACTTC.

The chain uses TRBV2 and TRBJ2-5; D ambiguous. V dropped 5 bases and J dropped 5 bases, with 15 bases sitting between them. CDR1 SNHLY and CDR2 FYNNEI come from the germline V gene. The CDR3 extends over 14 amino acids. CDR3 residues: CASSLDLAQETQYF. CDR3 bases: TGTGCCAGCAGTTTAGACCTGGCCCAGGAGACCCAGTACTTC.

This clonotype was counted only a few times. The rearrangement links TRBV18 to TRBJ1-1, with a weak D call TRBD1 (5 bases). V lost 5 bases to trimming and J lost 1 base, with 11 bases between them. The length of the CDR3 is 14 residues. Germline CDR1 is KGHSH and CDR2 is LQKENI. For the CDR3, the DNA is TGTGCCAGCTCAGCGACAGCCGGGAACACTGAAGCTTTCTTT. It yields the protein CASSATAGNTEAFF.

The rearrangement joins TRBV25-1 to TRBJ2-1; tentative D call: TRBD1 (6 bases). This CDR3 comprises 12 residues. V was clipped by 4 bases and J by 5 bases, with 6 bases between them. Germline CDR1 and CDR2: MGHDK and SYGVNS. The chain's CDR3 is CASSGDNNEQFF. The CDR3 DNA reads as TGTGCCAGCAGTGGGGACAACAATGAGCAGTTCTTC.

This clonotype has a handful of counts. This chain joins TRBV20-1 and TRBJ2-3, with D tentatively TRBD2 (6 bases). The germline gives CDR1 DFQATT, CDR2 SNEGSKA (reference sequence). The CDR3 length is 16 residues. V lost 0 bases, J lost 0 bases, and 13 bases lay in between. Written as DNA, the CDR3 is TGCAGTGCTAGAGAGGGGTCTAGCGTAAGCACAGATACGCAGTATTTT. Translation gives CSAREGSSVSTDTQYF.

CDR3: CSALPGLPSSYNEQFF. DNA of the CDR3: TGCAGTGCCCTCCCGGGACTACCCTCCTCCTACAATGAGCAGTTCTTC. The rearrangement joins TRBV20-1 to TRBJ2-1; 7 positions agree with TRBD2. V lost 6 bases, J lost 0 bases, and 11 bases stayed unmatched. The CDR3 has 16 residues. From germline, CDR1 is DFQATT and CDR2 SNEGSKA (reference sequence).

There are a few counts of this clonotype. The CDR3 loop reads CASRPDRGISYNEQFF. In nucleotides, the CDR3 is TGTGCCAGCAGACCAGACAGGGGGATCTCCTACAATGAGCAGTTCTTC. The chain combines TRBV7-8 with TRBJ2-1, with 9 positions matching TRBD1. This CDR3 region has 16 residues. V lost 6 bases to trimming and J lost 0 bases; unmatched junction nucleotides: 6. CDR1 is SGHVS, CDR2 FQNEAQ, per germline.

This chain connects TRBV11-1 to TRBJ2-5; the match to TRBD2 covers 9 bases. The J call may be mistaken, given a closer DNA end match to TRBJ2-1. The CDR3 sequence is 16 residues long. Germline values: CDR1 SGHAT, CDR2 FQDESV (reference sequence). Here the CDR3 DNA reads TGTGCCAGCAGCTTAGGGGTTAGCGGGAGCGGTGGAGAGCAGTTCTTC. Its protein is CASSLGVSGSGGEQFF.